Presented here are 27 T cell receptor beta chains from one specimen sequenced in a study of cytomegalovirus exposure and HLA in healthy donors. Use of 60 Vbeta and 13 Jbeta primers characterized the PCR. Method: immunoSEQ multiplex PCR; TCRdb's copy keeps in-frame clones and lacks some. The sample consists of 90,000 to 110,000 clones, approximately 84% of them appearing once. The sequencing input was PBMCs. Every receptor here comes from a male donor in good health and CMV-seronegative.

This clone was counted only a few times. J is TRBJ1-2 and V is TRBV2; a weak D match, TRBD1 (6 bases). V was shortened by 5 bases and J by 8 bases, with 18 bases between the two germline ends. CDR3 length: 14 residues. Germline-derived CDR1 and CDR2 are SNHLY and FYNNEI. The CDR3 coding sequence is TGTGCCAGCAGTCCCGGGGTCCAGGGGCAGGGCTACACCTTC. Translation gives CASSPGVQGQGYTF.

V and J are TRBV30 and TRBJ1-5, with a tentative D call TRBD1 (6 bases). Trimming shortened V by 2 bases and J by 6 bases, and 17 bases separated the two germline ends. The CDR3 is 15 residues long. CDR1 GTSNPN and CDR2 SVGIG come from the germline V gene (reference sequence). In nucleotides, the CDR3 is TGTGCCTGGAGTCCCAAATCAGGGGTCGGTCAGCCCCAGCATTTT. Encoded protein: CAWSPKSGVGQPQHF.

The gene calls are TRBV19 and TRBJ1-5; no firm D call. Germline CDR1 is LNHDA and CDR2 is SQIVND (reference sequence). V lost 1 base and J lost 2, with 12 bases in between. The CDR3 is 16 amino acids. As DNA, the CDR3 is TGTGCCAGTAGTATAGCTTCCGGGAGTGGCAATCAGCCCCAGCATTTT. Residues: CASSIASGSGNQPQHF.

The chain joins TRBV5-4 to TRBJ1-2; 7 bases line up with TRBD1. The junction had 3 bases not matched to a gene; V was cut back by 4 bases and J by 3 bases. The CDR3 runs 13 residues. Germline lookup yields CDR1 SGHNT and CDR2 YYREEE (reference sequence). This CDR3 reads CASSRTGDYGYTF. As DNA, the CDR3 is TGTGCCAGCAGCCGAACAGGGGACTATGGCTACACCTTC.

V gene TRBV7-9 combines with J gene TRBJ1-1, with 10 nucleotides matching TRBD1. The germline CDR1 and CDR2 sequences are SEHNR and FQNEAQ (reference sequence). The CDR3 is made up of 15 amino acids. V trimming: 4 bases; J trimming: 5 bases; junction bases outside the gene matches: 7. CDR3 region: CASSWTGGTWTEAFF. Written as DNA, the CDR3 is TGTGCCAGCAGCTGGACAGGGGGAACATGGACTGAAGCTTTCTTT.

This rearrangement joins TRBV11-3 to TRBJ2-3, with a weak D call TRBD2 (7 bases). Germline CDR1 SGHNT, CDR2 YENEEA. Trimming removed 5 bases from V and 1 base from J, with 13 bases in between. The CDR3 has 15 amino acids. The CDR3 DNA follows: TGTGCCAGCAGCGGGGGGGCGGAAGGCACAGATACGCAGTATTTT. It is translated as CASSGGAEGTDTQYF.

V is TRBV19 and J is TRBJ1-5, with 8 bases matching TRBD1. CDR1 LNHDA and CDR2 SQIVND come from the germline V gene (reference sequence). The CDR3 runs to 15 residues. V was clipped by 7 bases and J by 2 bases; unmatched bases: 7. CDR3 nucleotides: TGTGCCAGTAACCCCGACAGGGGCGGCAATCAGCCCCAGCATTTT. Translated, it gives CASNPDRGGNQPQHF.

This chain connects TRBV30 to TRBJ1-1, with 11 bases fitting TRBD1. Trimming cost V 3 bases and J 0 bases; bases outside gene matches: 3. The CDR3 contains 15 residues. Per the germline V gene, CDR1 is GTSNPN and CDR2 is SVGIG (reference sequence). Here the CDR3 DNA reads TGTGCCTGGAGCGGGACAGGGGGGATGAACACTGAAGCTTTCTTT. This codes for CAWSGTGGMNTEAFF.

V usage is TRBV9 and J usage is TRBJ2-7, with D perhaps TRBD2 (5 bases). The CDR3 contains 16 residues. Trimming removed 2 bases at V and 2 bases at J, with 17 bases between. From germline, CDR1 is SGDLS and CDR2 YYNGEE. The CDR3 spells CASSVGAERRTYEQYF. The CDR3 DNA reads TGTGCCAGCAGCGTGGGAGCGGAGAGGAGGACCTACGAGCAGTACTTC.

The V gene is TRBV5-1, the J gene TRBJ2-7, with a weak D call TRBD1 (6 bases). Germline lookup yields CDR1 SGHRS and CDR2 YFSETQ. The CDR3 runs to 12 residues. Trimming left V 3 bases short and J 7 bases short, with 11 bases between. This chain's CDR3 is CASSYNREEQYF. The CDR3 nucleotides read TGCGCCAGCAGCTACAACAGGGAAGAGCAGTACTTC.

The rearrangement links TRBV5-6 to TRBJ2-5; 8 nucleotides agree with TRBD1. With the DNA end fitting TRBJ2-7 better, the J assignment may be wrong. This CDR3 contains 14 residues. Germline CDR1 SGHDT, CDR2 YYEEEE. CDR3 amino acids: CASSLVGQAYEQYF. CDR3 DNA: TGTGCCAGCAGCTTGGTGGGACAGGCCTACGAGCAGTACTTC.

V and J are TRBV28 and TRBJ1-2; TRBD1 is a possible D gene (5 bases). V shed 4 bases and J shed 0 bases, with 9 bases lying between them. CDR3 length: 14 residues. From germline, CDR1 is MDHEN and CDR2 SYDVKM. The CDR3 DNA is TGTGCCAGCAGTTGGGGGGGTCCTAACTATGGCTACACCTTC. Amino acids: CASSWGGPNYGYTF.

This chain uses TRBV5-4 with TRBJ1-4, with D possibly being TRBD1 (5 bases). The CDR3 is 15 amino acids. Looked up from germline, CDR1 is SGHNT and CDR2 is YYREEE (reference sequence). Between the trimmed V and J ends, which lost 2 bases and 3 bases, there was a span of 11 bases. CDR3 amino acids: CASSLDRRPNEKLFF. In DNA form, the CDR3 reads TGTGCCAGCAGCTTAGACAGAAGGCCTAATGAAAAACTGTTTTTT.

This clone was recorded once. V usage is TRBV2 and J usage is TRBJ1-3; a possible D gene is TRBD1 (5 bases). CDR1 is SNHLY and CDR2 is FYNNEI in the germline V gene. Trimming took 7 bases from V and 0 from J, leaving 7 bases between them. The CDR3 spans 13 residues. The CDR3 DNA follows: TGTGCCAGCAAGACAGCCTCTGGAAACACCATATATTTT. Protein sequence: CASKTASGNTIYF.

The rearrangement joins TRBV11-3 to TRBJ2-4; D uncertain. CDR1 and CDR2 (germline): SGHNT, YENEEA. The CDR3 is made up of 15 amino acids. Trimming took off 1 base at V and 3 bases at J, with 10 bases between the two ends. CDR3 amino acids: CASSLGLGGKNIQYF. CDR3 nucleotide sequence: TGTGCCAGCAGCTTAGGGCTAGGCGGCAAAAACATTCAGTACTTC.

V usage is TRBV5-1 and J usage is TRBJ2-3, with D perhaps TRBD1 (6 bases). CDR3 length: 14 residues. Germline values: CDR1 SGHRS, CDR2 YFSETQ. The V gene lost 4 bases and the J gene lost 0 bases, with 9 bases spanning the gap. CDR3 sequence (DNA): TGCGCCAGCAGCCAAGACAGGAGCACAGATACGCAGTATTTT. It encodes CASSQDRSTDTQYF.

This rearrangement joins TRBV5-4 to TRBJ2-2; 7 bases align to TRBD1. Germline V gene lookup returns CDR1 SGHNT and CDR2 YYREEE (reference sequence). This CDR3 comprises 16 residues. V lost 0 bases to trimming and J lost 4 bases; unmatched junction nucleotides: 6. The CDR3 here is CASSLGGTAFTGELFF. The DNA for the CDR3 is TGTGCCAGCAGCTTGGGAGGGACAGCGTTCACCGGGGAGCTGTTTTTT.

Only one count was recorded for this clone. V gene TRBV4-3 combines with J gene TRBJ2-7; 8 bases agree with TRBD2. Germline-derived CDR1 and CDR2 are LGHNA and YSLEER. J gave up 0 bases and V 3 bases, and 4 bases lay outside the gene matches. This CDR3 contains 15 residues. CDR3 sequence reads: CASSQLAGDSYEQYF. The CDR3 coding sequence is TGCGCCAGCAGCCAGCTAGCGGGTGACTCCTACGAGCAGTACTTC.

The gene calls are TRBV30 and TRBJ2-3; 7 nucleotides line up with TRBD2. Germline lookup yields CDR1 GTSNPN and CDR2 SVGIG (reference sequence). The J segment lost 0 bases and the V segment lost 4 bases, leaving 10 bases of the junction unmatched. The CDR3 consists of 16 residues. The CDR3 reads CAWTPGTTVSTDTQYF. The CDR3 DNA reads TGTGCCTGGACCCCAGGGACTACCGTAAGCACAGATACGCAGTATTTT.

The chain has TRBV10-3 and TRBJ1-1, with 7 positions matching TRBD1. Per germline, CDR1 ENHRY and CDR2 SYGVKD. V lost 6 bases, J lost 5 bases, and 9 bases stayed unmatched. The CDR3 extends over 14 amino acids. The CDR3 nucleotides read TGTGCCATCAGGGAAACGACAGGGCCGACTGAAGCTTTCTTT. Translating gives CAIRETTGPTEAFF.

This sequence joins TRBV2 and TRBJ2-1; 7 nucleotides line up with TRBD1. V lost 6 bases, J lost 5 bases, and 22 bases stayed unmatched. The length of the CDR3 is 19 residues. CDR1 and CDR2 (germline): SNHLY, FYNNEI. The CDR3 nucleotides read TGTGCCAGCAGCCTTGGGACCGTTCAGGGGGTAGCGACCGACAATGAGCAGTTCTTC. It codes for CASSLGTVQGVATDNEQFF.

The rearrangement uses TRBV30 and TRBJ2-7; tentative D call: TRBD2 (6 bases). V was cut by 5 bases and J by 7 bases, with 21 bases left in between. CDR1 GTSNPN and CDR2 SVGIG come from the germline V gene (reference sequence). The CDR3 has 14 residues. The chain's CDR3 is CAWDRDLEKKEQYF. CDR3 sequence (DNA): TGTGCCTGGGACCGGGACTTAGAAAAAAAGGAGCAGTACTTC.

V is TRBV18 and J is TRBJ1-1; TRBD1 agrees at 7 bases. Per germline, CDR1 KGHSH and CDR2 LQKENI. The CDR3 runs to 14 residues. V lost 2 bases and J lost 6; bases outside the gene matches: 6. CDR3 protein: CASSPETGMAEAFF. The CDR3 DNA follows: TGTGCCAGCTCACCAGAGACAGGGATGGCTGAAGCTTTCTTT.

The V gene is TRBV28, the J gene TRBJ2-5, with 8 bases fitting TRBD2. The ends lost 4 bases at V and 5 bases at J; junction bases unmatched: 12. The germline gives CDR1 MDHEN, CDR2 SYDVKM. This CDR3 has 16 amino acids. As DNA, the CDR3 is TGTGCCAGCAGTTCCCTATTGAGCGGGAGTAGGGAGACCCAGTACTTC. Protein: CASSSLLSGSRETQYF.

V is TRBV6-1 and J is TRBJ1-1, with TRBD1 matching over 10 bases. V shed 4 bases, J shed 7 bases, and the junction held 6 bases outside the gene matches. Germline-derived CDR1 and CDR2 are MNHNS and SASEGT. CDR3 size: 14 residues. The CDR3 DNA reads as TGTGCCAGCAGTGGCCGGGGACAGGGGAATGAAGCTTTCTTT. Translation gives CASSGRGQGNEAFF.

The chain couples TRBV9 to TRBJ2-2, with unresolved D. V lost 6 bases and J 1 base, leaving 16 bases between the germline ends. Germline V lookup: CDR1 SGDLS, CDR2 YYNGEE. CDR3 length: 16 residues. The CDR3 loop reads CASTASTIQNTGELFF. The CDR3 coding sequence is TGTGCCAGCACAGCCTCGACAATACAGAACACCGGGGAGCTGTTTTTT.

The chain employs TRBV9 and TRBJ2-7; 11 nucleotides line up with TRBD1. The CDR3 extends over 15 amino acids. The junction had 5 bases not matched to a gene; V was cut back by 4 bases and J by 2 bases. Per the germline V gene, CDR1 is SGDLS and CDR2 is YYNGEE. The CDR3 DNA reads as TGTGCCAGCAGCACTACGGGACAGGGGGCCTACGAGCAGTACTTC. This codes for CASSTTGQGAYEQYF.